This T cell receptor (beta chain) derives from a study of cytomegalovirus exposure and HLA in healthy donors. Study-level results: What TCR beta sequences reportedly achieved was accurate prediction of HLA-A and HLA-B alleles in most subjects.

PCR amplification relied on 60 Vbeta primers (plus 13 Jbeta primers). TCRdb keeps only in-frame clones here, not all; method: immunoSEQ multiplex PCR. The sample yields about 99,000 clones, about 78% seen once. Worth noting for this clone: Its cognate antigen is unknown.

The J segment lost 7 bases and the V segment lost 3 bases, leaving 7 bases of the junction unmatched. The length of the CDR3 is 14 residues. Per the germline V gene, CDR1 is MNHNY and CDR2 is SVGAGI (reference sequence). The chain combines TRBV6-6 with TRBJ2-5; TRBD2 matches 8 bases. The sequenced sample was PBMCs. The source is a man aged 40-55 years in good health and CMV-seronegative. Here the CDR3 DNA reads TGTGCCAGCAGTTATTCCGGGACTAGAGGGACCCAGTACTTC. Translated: CASSYSGTRGTQYF.